This T cell receptor beta chain comes out of a study of spatial heterogeneity in lung cancer. One entry per CDR3 protein results from TCRdb running MiXCR on the 5' RACE reads. The sample shows roughly 3,600 distinct CDR3 sequences, around 8.7% of them seen only once. Findings and caveats of the study: One measure, the expanded intratumoral alpha and beta TCR count, tracked tumor mutation counts.

This clonotype qualifies as medium-sized. Its antigen is undetermined. The V end lost 1 base, the J end lost 6 bases, and 12 bases lay between the germline ends. CDR1 and CDR2 (germline): KGHSH, LQKENI. The CDR3 spans 15 residues. Time point specified: sample taken at primary tumor resection. Material: lung tumor tissue, obtained at surgery. The chain links TRBV18 to TRBJ2-2; D possibly corresponds to TRBD2 (5 bases). The TCR comes from a male donor with early-stage non-small cell lung cancer. For the CDR3, the DNA is TGTGCCAGCTCACCACTTACCCGAGGGTCCGGGGAGCTGTTTTTT. It codes for CASSPLTRGSGELFF.